This TCR beta chain is drawn from a study of blood T cell repertoires in COVID-19 (dated by TCRdb to about 2020). The study in broad terms: The collaborator samples originated in the United States, Italy and Spain and spanned the acute and convalescent phases of COVID-19. Samples came from the ongoing ImmuneRACE study (first 160 participants) plus 1,254 subjects from 6 global collaborators. The material from the prospective study consisted of cDNA or gDNA derived from T cells, B-cell-depleted T cells, or PBMCs. Nearly every sample came with metadata listing a de-identified subject ID, COVID-19 status, age in years and sex. The dataset comprised deeply sampled blood TCRbeta repertoires from subjects exposed to, actively infected with, or recovered from COVID-19. The repertoires were made available in a free public database intended to serve as a resource for research on the immune response to SARS-CoV-2. Where available, HLA class I and class II types were obtained from metadata supplied by the sample provider rather than from assay-based typing. General conclusions and limits of the study: The quantity of clinical and demographic metadata differed by source and by participant and was supplied without curation.

Another Seattle source contributed samples from volunteer blood donors who had recovered from COVID-19. Collaborating institutions collected whole blood in K2EDTA tubes following their own protocols. For TCRbeta analysis, collaborator samples were shipped as frozen whole blood, as isolated PBMCs, or as DNA extracted from either sample type. The immunoSEQ Assay, a bias-controlled multiplex PCR, was used to amplify TCRbeta CDR3 regions from genomic DNA. The study's processing was this. The number of nucleated cells in each sample was estimated from the amplification of reference gene primers within the assay. To quantify the absolute abundance of each unique TCRbeta CDR3 rearrangement, sequence reads were collapsed and filtered. For each sample, productive Simpson clonality was calculated by taking the square root of Simpson's diversity index across productive rearrangements. TCRdb took this table from immuneACCESS and kept in-frame rearrangements with V and J called. Such tables lack part of the clones; where checked against another copy, unresolved V genes explain under half of the gap, and the rest is unexplained. The V and J calls and clone size come from that table; D and trimming were worked out from the DNA. Recorded for this sample are some 200,000 clones; around 84% of them occurred a single time. 4.5% to 5.5% of the sample goes to the ten largest clones.

With respect to this clone: Its antigen is currently not known. Base qualities were left out, and no much larger clone turns up one base away.

The TCR comes from a woman aged 60-75 years who had recovered from COVID-19. Input material: peripheral blood.

The CDR3 has the sequence CASSVAPQGAGDEQYF. Read as DNA, the sequence is TGTGCCAGCAGCGTCGCGCCCCAGGGGGCCGGAGACGAGCAGTACTTC. This chain joins TRBV9 to TRBJ2-7, with 8 central nucleotides matching TRBD1. For this chain, trimming is 2 bases at the V end and 5 bases at the J end, and the number of junction bases without a gene match is 12. The CDR3, from cysteine to phenylalanine, totals 16 residues. This entry keeps only the CDR3 DNA: 48 bases, framed from base 1. CDR1 and CDR2, looked up from the germline V gene, are SGDLS and YYNGEE.